The clone carrying this T cell receptor (beta chain) was detected only a few times. Its antigen is undetermined. The data belong to a study of T cell responses to AZD1222 COVID-19 vaccine. Study results and limitations: Reports say nearly half of spike-specific TCRs go after unmutated variant regions. Compared with day 0, the breadth and depth of the Spike-specific TCR repertoire rose significantly after two doses of AZD1222. Only after the peak T cell response were repertoires sampled.

Method: immunoSEQ multiplex PCR; TCRdb's copy keeps in-frame clones and lacks some. This repertoire shows 130,000 to 150,000 clones, about 89% found once; its top ten account for 2.5% to 3%. V lost 4 bases, J lost 3 bases, and 7 bases lay in between. The CDR3 has 13 amino acids. Germline assignment: CDR1 MRHNA and CDR2 SNTAGT. This sequence joins TRBV6-4 and TRBJ1-5; D not resolved. This clonotype was obtained from an adult in good health. The sample here was peripheral blood, taken on day 0 of MenACWY control vaccination. In nucleotides, the CDR3 is TGTGCCAGCAGTGGGGAGCACAATCAGCCCCAGCATTTT. It specifies CASSGEHNQPQHF.